Below are 27 T cell receptor beta chains sequenced from a single sample in a study of response to subunit inactivated influenza vaccine. In TCRdb, the RT-PCR reads were re-called with MiXCR into one record per CDR3 protein. The sample yields under 800,000 distinct CDR3 sequences, 14% seen once. This sample comprised PBMCs from blood, obtained 14 days before vaccination. The receptors were gathered from a man aged 50-60 years who received an inactivated influenza vaccine.

This clonotype was counted only a few times. The chain employs TRBV10-2 and TRBJ1-6, with TRBD1 matching 8 bases. CDR1 and CDR2 from the germline V gene are WSHSY and SAAADI. This CDR3 has 17 residues. V dropped 3 bases and J dropped 2; count of bases not matched to a gene: 6. The CDR3 nucleotides read TGCGCCAGCAGTGAAAGGACAGGGACTACCTATAATTCACCCCTCCACTTT. Translated: CASSERTGTTYNSPLHF.

The chain couples TRBV29-1 to TRBJ2-1; 8 nucleotides align to TRBD2. CDR1 and CDR2 (germline): SQVTM, ANQGSEA. The CDR3 spans 14 residues. The trim removed 6 bases at V and 3 bases at J, leaving 7 bases unmatched. Written as DNA, the CDR3 is TGCAGCGTCCTACTAGCGGCGAACTACAATGAGCAGTTCTTC. It codes for CSVLLAANYNEQFF.

This clonotype has only a few counts. This chain connects TRBV5-1 to TRBJ2-5, with D maybe TRBD2 (6 bases). V was cut by 0 bases and J by 4 bases, with 16 bases left in between. CDR1 is SGHRS and CDR2 is YFSETQ in the germline V gene. CDR3 length: 16 residues. The CDR3 loop reads CASSLAKRMGGETQYF. The CDR3 DNA sequence: TGCGCCAGCAGCTTGGCCAAGAGGATGGGAGGAGAGACCCAGTACTTC.

This clonotype has more than one count but fewer than ten. This sequence joins TRBV25-1 and TRBJ2-1, with TRBD1 matching 7 bases. Germline lookup yields CDR1 MGHDK and CDR2 SYGVNS. This CDR3 spans 13 amino acids. The V gene end was trimmed by 6 bases and the J gene end by 5 bases; junction bases not matched to a gene: 4. In nucleotides, the CDR3 is TGTGCCAGCAGGGGGACAGTGCACAATGAGCAGTTCTTC. Its protein is CASRGTVHNEQFF.

This chain uses TRBV29-1 with TRBJ2-1, with 10 bases lining up with TRBD2. Unmatched junction bases numbered 9, after V lost 3 bases and J lost 7 bases. The CDR3 covers 15 residues. Germline V gene sequence: CDR1 SQVTM, CDR2 ANQGSEA. The CDR3 nucleotides read TGCAGCGTTGACGCCCTGGGACTAGCGCCAAATGAGCAGTTCTTC. This gives the protein CSVDALGLAPNEQFF.

V usage is TRBV24-1 and J usage is TRBJ2-5, with 7 bases fitting TRBD2. The CDR3 covers 15 residues. With 4 bases clipped from V and 2 bases from J, the junction kept 6 bases outside the gene matches. Germline V gene sequence: CDR1 KGHDR, CDR2 SFDVKD. The CDR3 protein is CATSEGGTQQETQYF. The CDR3 DNA sequence: TGTGCCACCAGTGAGGGGGGGACGCAGCAAGAGACCCAGTACTTC.

The chain carries TRBV28 and TRBJ2-1, with 8 bases that match TRBD2. The CDR3 is made up of 15 amino acids. Trimming removed 9 bases from V and 15 bases from J; junction bases left unmatched: 22. Germline V gene sequence: CDR1 MDHEN, CDR2 SYDVKM. As DNA, the CDR3 is TGTGCCAGAACCCCCGTTGGAGCGGGAGAGGGGGAGACGTTCTTC. Its protein product is CARTPVGAGEGETFF.

In this sample, this clonotype turned up a few times. The rearrangement links TRBV20-1 to TRBJ2-7; possible D gene TRBD2, 6 bases. Germline CDR1 DFQATT, CDR2 SNEGSKA (reference sequence). Trimming cost V 1 base and J 3 bases, with 10 bases left between them. The CDR3 is made up of 13 amino acids. This CDR3 reads CSARGFGGYEQYF. Here the CDR3 DNA reads TGCAGTGCTAGAGGGTTCGGGGGCTACGAGCAGTACTTC.

This clonotype has a handful of counts. Written as DNA, the CDR3 is TGCGCCAGCACAGGCGCACAAGAGACCCAGTACTTC. Its protein is CASTGAQETQYF. The V and J genes are TRBV5-1 and TRBJ2-5; D gene ambiguous. The V gene's germline CDR1 is SGHRS and CDR2 YFSETQ. The CDR3 sequence is 12 residues long. Deletions cut 6 bases from V and 2 bases from J, with 8 bases between. The variable domain in full, with the rest retrieved from reference TRBV5-1 and TRBJ2-5, is KAGVTQTPRYLIKTRGQQVTLSCSPISGHRSVSWYQQTPGQGLQFLFEYFSETQRNKGNFPGRFSGRQFSNSRSEMNVSTLELGDSALYLCASTGAQETQYFGPGTRLLVL.

This clonotype was observed a handful of times. The V call is TRBV7-2, the J call TRBJ2-7; maybe TRBD1 (5 bases). V lost 1 base, J lost 4 bases, and 8 bases lay in between. Germline values: CDR1 SGHTA, CDR2 FQGNSA. CDR3 length equals 13 residues. Here the CDR3 reads CASSLEAGYEQYF. CDR3 bases: TGTGCCAGCAGCTTAGAAGCAGGGTACGAGCAGTACTTC.

This clonotype was seen a few times. The chain has TRBV30 and TRBJ1-2, with 7 bases identical to TRBD1. From germline, CDR1 is GTSNPN and CDR2 SVGIG (reference sequence). J lost 2 bases, V lost 4 bases, and 4 bases had no gene match. This CDR3 is 13 amino acids long. The CDR3 sequence is CAWKLQGNYGYTF. CDR3 in DNA: TGTGCCTGGAAGCTACAGGGGAACTATGGCTACACCTTC.

The sample holds a few counts of this clonotype. This chain joins TRBV5-5 and TRBJ2-1, with 13 bases matching TRBD2. V shed 4 bases and J 12 bases; nucleotides not matched to a gene: 7. CDR1 is SGHKS and CDR2 is YYEKEE in the germline V gene (reference sequence). The length of the CDR3 is 14 residues. The CDR3 region has the DNA TGTGCCAGCAGCCCTACTAGCGGGGGGGCTGGGCAGTTCTTC. Amino acids: CASSPTSGGAGQFF.

This clonotype was detected a few times. The V and J genes are TRBV6-2 or TRBV6-3 and TRBJ2-5, with 7 positions matching TRBD2. Losses at the gene ends were 6 bases for V and 0 bases for J; bases not matched to a gene: 16. The CDR3 extends over 18 amino acids. Per the germline V gene, CDR1 is MNHEY and CDR2 is SVGEGT. The CDR3 coding sequence is TGTGCCAGCAGCCGGTTCCGGGGGGAAACGCGCTACCAAGAGACCCAGTACTTC. This gives the protein CASSRFRGETRYQETQYF.

The chain combines TRBV4-3 with TRBJ2-7; D gene unclear. Germline V lookup: CDR1 LGHNA, CDR2 YSLEER. CDR3 length: 14 residues. With 3 bases removed from V and 4 bases from J, the gap between germline ends came to 13 bases. Here the CDR3 DNA reads TGCGCCAGCAGCCACTATCTCTTTACTTACGAGCAGTACTTC. As protein: CASSHYLFTYEQYF.

This clonotype was detected only a few times. The rearrangement uses TRBV12-3 or TRBV12-4 and TRBJ1-1, with TRBD1 identical over 9 bases. V shed 0 bases, J shed 8 bases, and the junction held 4 bases outside the gene matches. The CDR3 loop spans 14 amino acids. CDR3 amino acids: CASSLAGTGKEAFF. CDR3 sequence (DNA): TGTGCCAGCAGTTTAGCCGGGACAGGGAAAGAAGCTTTCTTT.

The chain links TRBV5-1 to TRBJ2-4; 16 positions agree with TRBD2. Germline lookup yields CDR1 SGHRS and CDR2 YFSETQ. The CDR3 length is 19 residues. J lost 2 bases, V lost 4 bases, and 9 bases had no gene match. CDR3 in amino acids: CASSGGLAGGPKTKNIQYF. The CDR3 nucleotides are TGCGCCAGCAGCGGGGGACTAGCGGGAGGGCCAAAGACCAAAAACATTCAGTACTTC.

This clonotype was seen ten or more times. The chain links TRBV2 to TRBJ1-2, with D possibly being TRBD1 (6 bases). The V end was cut by 5 bases, the J end by 0 bases, with 16 bases between. Germline values: CDR1 SNHLY, CDR2 FYNNEI. The CDR3 is made up of 16 amino acids. Here the CDR3 reads CASSLTGTPSNYGYTF. The DNA for the CDR3 is TGTGCCAGCAGTTTAACCGGGACACCCTCTAACTATGGCTACACCTTC.

This clonotype was detected a few times. J is TRBJ2-7 and V is TRBV7-9; 8 bases agree with TRBD2. The CDR3 is 16 residues long. V lost 2 bases and J lost 4; bases outside the gene matches: 10. Per germline, CDR1 SEHNR and CDR2 FQNEAQ (reference sequence). The CDR3 DNA reads TGTGCCAGCAGCTTATTCGTCGGGAGGGCAGGATACGAGCAGTACTTC. Protein sequence: CASSLFVGRAGYEQYF.

This clonotype was seen a handful of times. The CDR3 loop is CASSPGHPSEQYF. The CDR3 DNA sequence: TGTGCCAGCAGCCCAGGACACCCCAGTGAGCAGTACTTC. The J gene is TRBJ2-7, the V gene TRBV14; tentatively, D is TRBD1 (5 bases). CDR3 length: 13 residues. CDR1 is SGHDN and CDR2 is FVKESK in the germline V gene. With 4 bases removed from V and 7 bases from J, the gap between germline ends came to 14 bases. The variable domain in full, with the rest retrieved from reference TRBV14 and TRBJ2-7, is EAGVTQFPSHSVIEKGQTVTLRCDPISGHDNLYWYRRVMGKEIKFLLHFVKESKQDESGMPNNRFLAERTGGTYSTLKVQPAELEDSGVYFCASSPGHPSEQYFGPGTRLTVT.

This clonotype was seen ten or more times. The gene calls are TRBV12-3 or TRBV12-4 and TRBJ2-5; perhaps TRBD2 as D (5 bases). CDR3 size: 11 residues. Trimming left V 3 bases short and J 8 bases short, with 7 bases between. CDR3 protein: CASSFRGTQYF. Written as DNA, the CDR3 is TGTGCCAGCAGTTTCCGGGGTACCCAGTACTTC.

In this sample, this clonotype turned up a few times. The V gene is TRBV5-6, the J gene TRBJ2-1; D remains unclear. V was pared by 1 base and J by 2 bases, with 7 bases between. The CDR3 covers 14 residues. Germline loops: CDR1 SGHDT, CDR2 YYEEEE. The CDR3 reads CASSLTVPYNEQFF. CDR3 coding DNA: TGTGCCAGCAGCTTGACAGTCCCCTACAATGAGCAGTTCTTC.

This clonotype was observed at least ten times. The V call is TRBV12-3 or TRBV12-4, the J call TRBJ2-7; D not resolved. This CDR3 contains 13 residues. Trimming pared 5 bases from V and 7 bases from J, leaving 15 bases between. CDR3 region: CASSPTIRGEQYF. DNA for the CDR3: TGTGCCAGCAGTCCTACAATTCGTGGGGAGCAGTACTTC.

This sequence joins TRBV28 and TRBJ2-3, with TRBD2 identical over 10 bases. The CDR3 is made up of 16 amino acids. The J segment lost 2 bases and the V segment lost 6 bases, leaving 8 bases of the junction unmatched. CDR1 and CDR2 from the germline V gene are MDHEN and SYDVKM. The CDR3 here is CASRPGTSELTDTQYF. The CDR3 nucleotides read TGTGCCAGCAGACCAGGGACTAGCGAACTCACAGATACGCAGTATTTT.

This sequence joins TRBV20-1 and TRBJ1-2; a weak D match, TRBD1 (5 bases). Germline V CDR1 and CDR2: DFQATT, SNEGSKA (reference sequence). The CDR3 covers 12 residues. The ends were cut back, 8 bases at V and 3 bases at J, with 13 bases in the middle. CDR3 sequence: CSTPRGDYGYTF. The CDR3 DNA follows: TGCAGTACCCCACGGGGGGACTATGGCTACACCTTC.

The sample holds a few counts of this clonotype. The rearrangement joins TRBV5-1 to TRBJ2-7; 8 positions agree with TRBD2. The germline gives CDR1 SGHRS, CDR2 YFSETQ. This CDR3 spans 15 amino acids. V lost 3 bases and J lost 3; bases outside the gene matches: 8. The CDR3 sequence is CASSYTSGSFYEQYF. The CDR3 DNA is TGCGCCAGCAGCTACACTAGCGGATCCTTCTACGAGCAGTACTTC.

This clonotype was observed a few times. The gene calls are TRBV7-8 and TRBJ2-1, with D unclear. This CDR3 region has 16 residues. Trimming removed 1 base at V and 2 bases at J, with 12 bases between. From germline, CDR1 is SGHVS and CDR2 FQNEAQ. CDR3 DNA sequence: TGTGCCAGCAGCTTAGTTCGGACGAACACCTACAATGAGCAGTTCTTC. This encodes CASSLVRTNTYNEQFF.

This chain uses TRBV11-2 with TRBJ2-1; D could derive from TRBD1 or TRBD2 (8 bases each). Germline CDR1 reads SGHAT; CDR2 reads FQNNGV. This CDR3 has 18 amino acids. V was cut by 3 bases and J by 3 bases, with 21 bases left in between. The CDR3: CASSFDRGTSGYYNEQFF. The CDR3 coding sequence is TGTGCCAGCAGCTTCGACAGGGGTACTAGCGGATACTACAATGAGCAGTTCTTC.